This T cell receptor beta chain comes out of a study of cytomegalovirus exposure and HLA in healthy donors. Study-level results: Later on, an analysis showed TCR association rates differing by HLA locus, with DRB1 the most and HLA-C the fewest. Analysis was carried out at a later point, and it linked a missense DCLRE1C variant to TCR beta V- and J-gene trimming.

The PCR had 60 Vbeta and 13 Jbeta primers. The data were produced by immunoSEQ multiplex PCR, yet TCRdb's version contains in-frame clones alone and is incomplete. Of roughly 86,000 clones detected, 50% to 75% appear once; the ten largest clones hold under 5%. Comments on this clone: Its matching antigen is unknown.

This CDR3 region has 13 residues. Trimming removed 1 base at V and 3 bases at J, with 6 bases between. CDR1 is MNHEY and CDR2 is SMNVEV in the germline V gene (reference sequence). The specimen sequenced was PBMCs. The clonotype comes from a young man in good health and CMV-seronegative. The rearrangement links TRBV27 to TRBJ1-1, with D unresolved. The CDR3 bases are TGTGCCAGCAGTTTATGGCATTACACTGAAGCTTTCTTT. It encodes CASSLWHYTEAFF.